This TCR beta chain was documented in a study of cytomegalovirus exposure and HLA in healthy donors. Points from the study as a whole: Reportedly, cytomegalovirus status was diagnosed with high sensitivity and specificity. CMV serostatus was the sole immune exposure data available.

The CDR3 contains 14 residues. With V trimmed by 3 bases and J by 2 bases, 6 bases remained unmatched. Germline V gene data show CDR1 as GTSNPN and CDR2 as SVGIG (reference sequence). PCR amplification relied on 60 Vbeta primers (plus 13 Jbeta primers). Some clones are missing from TCRdb's copy, which holds only in-frame ones; the method was immunoSEQ multiplex PCR. The table gives 95,000 to 150,000 clones; the top ten clones make up over 2% of it. Notes on this clone: Its cognate antigen is unknown.

The chain employs TRBV30 and TRBJ1-1; 7 positions match TRBD1. The TCR was taken from a man aged 35 to 55 in good health and CMV-seronegative. Input material: PBMCs. The CDR3 sequence: CAWRRGQINTEAFF. The DNA of the CDR3 is TGTGCCTGGAGAAGGGGACAGATAAACACTGAAGCTTTCTTT.